These T cell receptor beta chains were read from a single sample in a study of long-term antiretroviral therapy in people with HIV. Sequencing was performed with immunoSEQ multiplex PCR; in TCRdb, only in-frame clones are kept and a portion is missing. The table records fewer than 40,000 clones, about 76% of them present only once. The source was unsorted PBMCs, collected 1.9 years after starting antiretroviral therapy. Receptors originate from a man aged 18 to 29 with HIV. The CDR3 runs from the conserved cysteine through the conserved F or W. Each record gives: CDR3 length, clone size, V gene, J gene, D gene, CDR3 DNA, CDR3 protein. The D gene is left open where the match is weak. Expanded clones get a size class; other rows say once, few or many, or leave the size out.

>15|-|TRBV7-6|TRBJ1-2|-
TGTGCCAGCAGCTTAGGGGGCAGGGAGTCCAGTGGCTACACCTTC
CASSLGGRESSGYTF
>15|-|TRBV2|TRBJ1-1|-
TGTGCCAGCACTTCTCAATTACGGGGTGACACTGAAGCTTTCTTT
CASTSQLRGDTEAFF
>15|-|TRBV4-1|TRBJ2-7|TRBD1
TGCGCCAGCAGCCAAGTGACAGGGGGTGCCTACGAGCAGTACTTC
CASSQVTGGAYEQYF
>16|-|TRBV30|TRBJ1-1|TRBD1
TGTGCCTGGATTCCGGGACAGGGGGCTAGGTTAGTTGAAGCTTTCTTT
CAWIPGQGARLVEAFF
>17|once|TRBV7-9|TRBJ2-1|-
TGTGCCAGCAGCTTAGGGTCCGCAGGGGTATTGTCCGATGAGCAGTTCTTC
CASSLGSAGVLSDEQFF
>13|-|TRBV6-1|TRBJ1-1|-
TGTGCCAGCAGTACCGAAGGTGACACTGAAGCTTTCTTT
CASSTEGDTEAFF
>15|few|TRBV5-1|TRBJ2-5|-
TGCGCCAGCAGCTTGGAATACAGAGGCCAAGAGACCCAGTACTTC
CASSLEYRGQETQYF
>13|-|TRBV5-1|TRBJ1-2|-
TGCGCCAGCAGCTTGGAGGCAGCTGGAAGTCACACCTTC
CASSLEAAGSHTF
>14|-|TRBV15|TRBJ1-4|-
TGTGCCACCAGAAGCCAGACGGGGCGCGAAAAACTGTTTTTT
CATRSQTGREKLFF
>15|-|TRBV6-1|TRBJ1-3|TRBD1
TGTGCCAGCAGTTCCTTCGACAGGGGTGGAAACACCATATATTTT
CASSSFDRGGNTIYF
>17|-|TRBV14|TRBJ2-3|TRBD2
TGTGCCAGCAGCCAAGAAGGGGCACTAGCGGGGGTTCATACGCAGTATTTT
CASSQEGALAGVHTQYF
>13|-|TRBV19|TRBJ1-2|TRBD1
TGTGCCAGTAGTATAGGACAGGGTCCGGGCTACACCTTC
CASSIGQGPGYTF
>14|few|TRBV11-2|TRBJ1-3|-
TGTGCCAGCAACGCCGGGAACTCTGGAAACACCATATATTTT
CASNAGNSGNTIYF
>16|-|TRBV28|TRBJ1-1|TRBD1
TGTGCCAGCCCCTCGAGGGACAGGGTGGAGAACACTGAAGCTTTCTTT
CASPSRDRVENTEAFF
>14|-|TRBV9|TRBJ1-5|-
TGTGCCAGCAGCGTAGGGCAGGGTAATCAGCCCCAGCATTTT
CASSVGQGNQPQHF
>14|-|TRBV7-9|TRBJ1-3|-
TGTGCCAGCGGGGAGGGCTACTCTGGAAACACCATATATTTT
CASGEGYSGNTIYF
>13|-|TRBV7-9|TRBJ1-4|-
TGTGCCAGCAGCTTAAGGAGGGCTGAAAAACTGTTTTTT
CASSLRRAEKLFF
>15|-|TRBV9|TRBJ2-2|-
TGTGCCAGCAGCGTAGGAGGGATCGGCACCGGGGAGCTGTTTTTT
CASSVGGIGTGELFF
>15|-|TRBV25-1|TRBJ1-2|TRBD1
TGTGCCAGCAGAGAGGGGGCTGACAGTTCTTATGGCTACACCTTC
CASREGADSSYGYTF
>13|-|TRBV29-1|TRBJ1-1|-
TGCAGCGTTGGGGTCCCCCAGAACCCTGAAGCTTTCTTT
CSVGVPQNPEAFF
>13|-|TRBV7-2|TRBJ1-6|-
TGTGCCAGCAGCTTGGACCTAAATTCACCCCTCCACTTT
CASSLDLNSPLHF
>13|few|TRBV2|TRBJ1-2|-
TGTGCCAGCAGTGAAACAGTTAACTATGGCTACACCTTC
CASSETVNYGYTF
>14|medium-sized|TRBV28|TRBJ1-1|-
TGTGCCAGCAGTTGGGGGGTTCTCGGGACTGAAGCTTTCTTT
CASSWGVLGTEAFF
>14|-|TRBV10-2|TRBJ2-1|-
TGCGCCAGCAGTGCACCGAGCTCCTACAATGAGCAGTTCTTC
CASSAPSSYNEQFF
>15|-|TRBV2|TRBJ2-7|-
TGTGCCACCCACCCCGGCGGACGCATGGTGTACGAGCAGTACTTC
CATHPGGRMVYEQYF
>16|few|TRBV21-1|TRBJ2-2|-
TGTGCCAGCAGCAAAGATCGACGAATTTACACCGGGGAGCTGTTTTTT
CASSKDRRIYTGELFF
>15|-|TRBV5-1|TRBJ2-5|TRBD2
TGCGCCAGCAGCCTTCTAGCGGGGGGGGGAGAGACCCAGTACTTC
CASSLLAGGGETQYF
>15|-|TRBV7-9|TRBJ1-2|-
TGTGCCAGCAGCCCCCGGGTAACGGCCCCCTATGGCTACACCTTC
CASSPRVTAPYGYTF
>13|-|TRBV2|TRBJ1-6|-
TGTGCCAGCATGGTACAGGGTAATTCACCCCTCCACTTT
CASMVQGNSPLHF
>15|-|TRBV28|TRBJ2-4|-
TGTGCCAGCAGTTTCAGGGGGGTGGCCAAAAACATTCAGTACTTC
CASSFRGVAKNIQYF
>16|-|TRBV6-6|TRBJ1-2|-
TGTGCCAGCAGTTACTCGGGGGGAGACACGCACTATGGCTACACCTTC
CASSYSGGDTHYGYTF
>15|-|TRBV2|TRBJ2-7|-
TGTGCCAGCGCACCGTGGGGTACGAGCTCCTACGAGCAGTACTTC
CASAPWGTSSYEQYF
>16|few|TRBV19|TRBJ1-1|-
TGTGCCAGTAGTCCCCGGGGGGGATCCATGAACACTGAAGCTTTCTTT
CASSPRGGSMNTEAFF
>16|-|TRBV18|TRBJ1-4|TRBD1
TGTGCCAGCTCACTACGTGGAGAGGACAGGGGAGAAAAACTGTTTTTT
CASSLRGEDRGEKLFF
>16|-|TRBV5-1|TRBJ1-4|-
TGCGCCAGCAGCTTAATTTCGGGGGGCTCAAATGAAAAACTGTTTTTT
CASSLISGGSNEKLFF
>13|-|TRBV29-1|TRBJ2-3|TRBD2
TGCAGCGCGGGACTAGGGAGCACAGATACGCAGTATTTT
CSAGLGSTDTQYF
>13|-|TRBV27|TRBJ2-7|-
TGTGCCAGCAGACGGGACATATGGTACGAGCAGTACTTC
CASRRDIWYEQYF
>14|-|TRBV5-1|TRBJ1-1|-
TGCGCCAGCAGCTTGGAGGGGAGTAGCACTGAAGCTTTCTTT
CASSLEGSSTEAFF
>9|once|TRBV20-1|TRBJ1-1|-
TGCAGTGCTAGAGCCGTTTCCACTTTT
CSARAVSTF
>13|-|TRBV10-2|TRBJ2-5|-
TGCGCCAGCAGTGAAGGGTTGGGGGAGACCCAGTACTTC
CASSEGLGETQYF
>12|-|TRBV5-5|TRBJ2-5|-
TGTGCCAGCAGCTTGGAAACGGAGACCCAGTACTTC
CASSLETETQYF